The following is a T cell receptor beta chain sequence with its context. Method: immunoSEQ multiplex PCR; TCRdb's copy keeps in-frame clones and lacks some. The table shows some 110,000 clones, with over 75% occurring only once. Trimming removed 4 bases from V and 0 bases from J, with 19 bases in between. The CDR3 covers 17 residues. Per the germline V gene, CDR1 is SEHNR and CDR2 is FQNEAQ (reference sequence). The data were taken from a study of blood T cell repertoires in COVID-19. About the research overall: Nucleic acid was either cDNA or gDNA, and it came from T cells, B-cell-depleted T cells, or PBMCs.

The origin of this receptor is a human donor with active COVID-19. The donor label of this sample is uncertain. The sequencing input was peripheral blood. V gene TRBV7-9 combines with J gene TRBJ2-7; D may be TRBD2 (5 bases). The CDR3 nucleotides read TGTGCCAGCAGCTCCGGGATAGGGCAGGCCCGCTCCTACGAGCAGTACTTC. It is translated as CASSSGIGQARSYEQYF.